The clone carrying this T cell receptor (beta chain) was seen many times. The antigen remains undetermined. Amplified TCR beta CDR3 regions derived from RNA transcripts. First-round RT-PCR of the TCR CDR3 relied on the HTBI primer set. MiXCR, applied by TCRdb to the multiplex PCR reads, yields one record per CDR3 protein. The sample shows about 640,000 distinct CDR3 sequences, under 25% of them seen only once. The source of the sample is a study of T cells in Graves' hyperthyroidism and ophthalmopathy. General study findings and limits: The model made its ophthalmopathy prediction, and onset followed a median approximately 6 months later.

Per the germline V gene, CDR1 is SGHAT and CDR2 is FQNNGV. Between the trimmed V and J ends, which lost 6 bases and 2 bases, there was a span of 8 bases. The CDR3 has 13 amino acids. Uncontrolled infection, other autoimmune disease, pregnancy or lactation barred patients from enrollment. The sequencing input was blood. The receptor comes from a man in his thirties or forties with Graves' ophthalmopathy. V usage is TRBV11-2 and J usage is TRBJ2-1; tentative D call: TRBD1 (6 bases). For the CDR3, the DNA is TGTGCCAGCAGTCGGACAGCCTACAATGAGCAGTTCTTC. This encodes CASSRTAYNEQFF.